Each of the 25 T cell receptor beta chains below was sequenced from the same sample in a study of regulatory T cells in long-lasting Graves disease. Noted time point: newly diagnosed GD, antithyroid drugs for less than 3 months. The TCR library was made from RNA extracted from PBMCs. Investigators prepared the TCR beta libraries by applying iRepertoire HTBI primers and Arm-PCR of CDR3 regions. TCRdb fed the multiplex PCR reads into MiXCR, producing one record per CDR3 protein. This table has a few hundred thousand distinct CDR3 sequences, roughly 15% appearing once. The sample was also reused in another study, on T cells in Graves' hyperthyroidism and ophthalmopathy.

Specimen: peripheral blood mononuclear cells (PBMCs), collected at new diagnosis, from a patient treated with antithyroid drugs. The source of these receptors is a young woman with Graves disease.

This clonotype was counted many times. V gene TRBV7-2 combines with J gene TRBJ2-4, with D possibly TRBD2 on 5 matching bases. CDR1 and CDR2 (germline): SGHTA, FQGNSA. The CDR3 contains 16 residues. Trimming took 1 base from V and 0 from J, leaving 10 bases between them. The CDR3 DNA is TGTGCCAGCAGCTTAGGTTTGGGAGTAGCCAAAAACATTCAGTACTTC. It codes for CASSLGLGVAKNIQYF. The full variable domain, completed using reference TRBV7-2 and TRBJ2-4, is GAGVSQSPSNKVTEKGKDVELRCDPISGHTALYWYRQSLGQGLEFLIYFQGNSAPDKSGLPSDRFSAERTGGSVSTLTIQRTQQEDSAVYLCASSLGLGVAKNIQYFGAGTRLSVL.

This chain connects TRBV4-3 to TRBJ2-2; 8 bases fit TRBD2. The CDR3 runs 18 residues. Trimming at V came to 3 bases and at J to 5 bases, leaving 14 bases not matched to a gene. Germline V gene lookup returns CDR1 LGHNA and CDR2 YSLEER. The CDR3 DNA sequence: TGCGCCAGCAGCCAGACCCCGGGAGCGGGAGAGGGTACCGGGGAGCTGTTTTTT. This gives the protein CASSQTPGAGEGTGELFF.

The chain couples TRBV12-3 or TRBV12-4 to TRBJ2-1; D perhaps matches TRBD2 (5 bases). This CDR3 comprises 16 residues. The germline V and J ends were trimmed by 4 bases and 2 bases, with 15 bases remaining between them. Here the CDR3 DNA reads TGTGCCAGCAGTTCAACTAGGCTGCTGGCCTACAATGAGCAGTTCTTC. As protein: CASSSTRLLAYNEQFF.

The V gene is TRBV12-5, the J gene TRBJ2-2; TRBD1 agrees at 7 bases. Germline CDR1 and CDR2: LGHNT and FRNRAP. The trim removed 7 bases at V and 7 bases at J, leaving 12 bases unmatched. The CDR3 is made up of 15 amino acids. The CDR3 region is CASAKEGGAIGELFF. DNA of the CDR3: TGTGCTAGTGCCAAGGAAGGGGGCGCGATCGGGGAGCTGTTTTTT.

Details on this clonotype: Given a far larger clone just one base away, this is likely a sequencing read error. The CDR3, as DNA: TGTGCCAGCAGCCGAGGGGGGACTAGCGGGTACGAGCAGTTCTTC. Residues: CASSRGGTSGYEQFF. J is TRBJ2-1 and V is TRBV12-3 or TRBV12-4; TRBD2 matches 12 bases. V lost 6 bases to trimming and J lost 10 bases; unmatched junction nucleotides: 10. The CDR3 spans 15 residues.

This clonotype came up many times. CDR3 sequence: CASSRQGDSPLHF. The CDR3, as DNA: TGTGCCAGCAGCCGACAGGGAGATTCACCCCTCCACTTT. The V call is TRBV28, the J call TRBJ1-6, with 7 bases that match TRBD1. Looked up from germline, CDR1 is MDHEN and CDR2 is SYDVKM. Trimming cost V 6 bases and J 8 bases; bases outside gene matches: 4. This CDR3 region has 13 residues.

The table lists this clonotype with many counts. This chain joins TRBV6-1 and TRBJ1-2; maybe TRBD1 (5 bases). This CDR3 has 15 residues. V lost 2 bases, J lost 6 bases, and 16 bases lay in between. The germline V gene encodes CDR1 MNHNS and CDR2 SASEGT. Here the CDR3 reads CASSENAPGVDGYTF. The CDR3 DNA is TGTGCCAGCAGTGAAAACGCTCCGGGGGTCGATGGCTACACCTTC.

The sample holds many counts of this clonotype. The V and J genes are TRBV7-9 and TRBJ2-7; maybe TRBD1 (7 bases). The CDR3 contains 15 residues. Germline CDR1 reads SEHNR; CDR2 reads FQNEAQ (reference sequence). The V end lost 4 bases, the J end lost 0 bases, and 13 bases lay between the germline ends. The CDR3 loop reads CASSSGGTDSYEQYF. For the CDR3, the DNA is TGTGCCAGCAGCTCTGGGGGGACAGACTCCTACGAGCAGTACTTC.

Of note for this clonotype: This likely stems from a read error, as it lies one base from a far larger clone. The chain carries TRBV12-3 or TRBV12-4 and TRBJ2-7; 9 bases map to TRBD2. V was clipped by 3 bases and J by 7 bases; unmatched bases: 13. This CDR3 contains 16 residues. The CDR3 bases are TGTGCCAGCAGTTTCCCGGGACTAGCAGCTTACAATGAGCAGTACTTC. It is translated as CASSFPGLAAYNEQYF.

In its sample, this clonotype was seen a few times. This chain links TRBV29-1 with TRBJ1-1; D is perhaps TRBD1 (5 bases). With 6 bases removed from V and 3 bases from J, the gap between germline ends came to 17 bases. This CDR3 has 14 amino acids. Germline V CDR1 and CDR2: SQVTM, ANQGSEA. This CDR3 is CSVKAGSGHTEAFF. The DNA of the CDR3 is TGCAGCGTCAAAGCAGGGTCGGGCCACACTGAAGCTTTCTTT.

The sample holds a few counts of this clonotype. This rearrangement joins TRBV6-5 to TRBJ2-1, with D possibly TRBD2 on 5 matching bases. The germline V and J ends were trimmed by 3 bases and 3 bases, with 15 bases remaining between them. The CDR3 covers 16 residues. CDR1 is MNHEY and CDR2 is SVGAGI in the germline V gene. CDR3 sequence reads: CASSYSSGMGYNEQFF. The CDR3 region has the DNA TGTGCCAGCAGTTATTCGTCGGGAATGGGCTACAATGAGCAGTTCTTC.

J is TRBJ2-1 and V is TRBV19, with unresolved D. CDR1 is LNHDA and CDR2 is SQIVND in the germline V gene (reference sequence). Deletions cut 7 bases from V and 9 bases from J, with 16 bases between. The CDR3 extends over 13 amino acids. CDR3 nucleotides: TGTGCCAGTACTCCCTGGGCGAGAGGTGAGCAGTTCTTC. Its translation: CASTPWARGEQFF.

This clonotype was detected a few times. The V and J genes are TRBV24-1 and TRBJ2-7, with TRBD2 identical over 11 bases. The J segment lost 5 bases and the V segment lost 8 bases, leaving 13 bases of the junction unmatched. The length of the CDR3 is 16 residues. Per the germline V gene, CDR1 is KGHDR and CDR2 is SFDVKD. CDR3 sequence reads: CATKLAGVSARDEQYF. The CDR3 region has the DNA TGTGCCACCAAACTAGCGGGAGTTTCCGCGAGAGACGAGCAGTACTTC.

The chain uses TRBV4-1 and TRBJ2-7, with D unclear. CDR1 and CDR2 (germline): MGHRA, YSYEKL. Trimming took 6 bases from V and 5 from J, leaving 14 bases between them. The CDR3 totals 13 residues. The CDR3 protein is CASRQSGRDEQYF. The CDR3 nucleotides read TGCGCCAGCAGACAGTCCGGACGGGACGAGCAGTACTTC.

This clonotype was observed at least ten times. The rearrangement joins TRBV5-1 to TRBJ2-7; the match to TRBD2 covers 8 bases. Germline CDR1 reads SGHRS; CDR2 reads YFSETQ. This CDR3 comprises 15 residues. Trimming at V came to 6 bases and at J to 0 bases, leaving 8 bases not matched to a gene. CDR3 coding DNA: TGCGCCAGCACCCCCACTAGCGGAAACTCCTACGAGCAGTACTTC. This codes for CASTPTSGNSYEQYF.

The chain carries TRBV30 and TRBJ1-5; D is perhaps TRBD1 (5 bases). The CDR3 extends over 15 amino acids. V lost 0 bases and J lost 4, with 13 bases in between. The germline gives CDR1 GTSNPN, CDR2 SVGIG (reference sequence). This chain's CDR3 is CAWSVGAGPNQPQHF. As DNA, the CDR3 is TGTGCCTGGAGTGTCGGGGCAGGTCCTAATCAGCCCCAGCATTTT.

Worth noting for this clonotype: The CDR3 ends on some other residue instead of the conserved phenylalanine or tryptophan, so this is likely a read error. The V call is TRBV6-2 or TRBV6-3, the J call TRBJ2-2; TRBD1 aligns across 12 bases. Germline V lookup: CDR1 MNHEY, CDR2 SVGEGT. The CDR3 contains 24 residues. V was clipped by 6 bases and J by 6 bases; unmatched bases: 32. The CDR3 reads CASSPEPGQGARREGLVGSGELFL. CDR3 nucleotides: TGTGCCAGCAGCCCCGAACCGGGACAGGGGGCGCGGCGGGAGGGCCTTGTCGGTTCCGGGGAGCTGTTTCTT.

This clonotype was counted many times. The chain joins TRBV20-1 to TRBJ2-4, with D possibly TRBD1 on 5 matching bases. CDR1 is DFQATT, CDR2 SNEGSKA, per germline (reference sequence). Deletions cut 6 bases from V and 6 bases from J, with 9 bases between. The CDR3 sequence is 11 residues long. This chain's CDR3 is CSAVDRNIQYF. In DNA form, the CDR3 reads TGCAGTGCGGTCGACAGAAACATTCAGTACTTC.

This clonotype was found many times. This chain joins TRBV6-2 or TRBV6-3 and TRBJ2-7, with 7 bases identical to TRBD1. This CDR3 is built from 15 residues. The ends lost 10 bases at V and 3 bases at J; junction bases unmatched: 15. Germline CDR1 is MNHEY and CDR2 is SVGEGT. In DNA form, the CDR3 reads TGTGCCACCTGGACAGGCCCCATTTCGAACTACGAGCAGTACTTC. Translated, it gives CATWTGPISNYEQYF.

This clonotype was observed at least ten times. The chain recombines TRBV28 with TRBJ2-5; D gene unclear. V was cut by 3 bases and J by 3 bases, with 8 bases left in between. Germline assignment: CDR1 MDHEN and CDR2 SYDVKM. The CDR3 length is 13 residues. Here the CDR3 DNA reads TGTGCCAGCAGTTTTGGGTGGGAAGAGACCCAGTACTTC. This codes for CASSFGWEETQYF.

This clonotype was counted many times. V is TRBV20-1 and J is TRBJ2-1; 10 nucleotides agree with TRBD2. Germline V gene data show CDR1 as DFQATT and CDR2 as SNEGSKA (reference sequence). CDR3 length equals 14 residues. With 0 bases clipped from V and 8 bases from J, the junction kept 4 bases outside the gene matches. The DNA of the CDR3 is TGCAGTGCTAGAGATCGGAGCGGGAGGGATGAGCAGTTCTTC. Translated: CSARDRSGRDEQFF.

This clonotype was picked up many times. The chain links TRBV6-5 to TRBJ2-5, with TRBD1 matching 7 bases. CDR3 size: 15 residues. Germline CDR1 MNHEY, CDR2 SVGAGI. Trimming removed 2 bases from V and 2 bases from J; junction bases left unmatched: 5. CDR3 sequence reads: CASSYTRGIQETQYF. The CDR3 DNA reads TGTGCCAGCAGTTACACCAGGGGGATACAAGAGACCCAGTACTTC.

This chain connects TRBV19 to TRBJ2-3; D perhaps matches TRBD1 (6 bases). V lost 5 bases and J 2 bases, leaving 8 bases between the germline ends. The CDR3 has 13 amino acids. Looked up from germline, CDR1 is LNHDA and CDR2 is SQIVND (reference sequence). CDR3 sequence reads: CASSQGHTDTQYF. For the CDR3, the DNA is TGTGCCAGTAGTCAGGGACACACAGATACGCAGTATTTT.

This clonotype was counted at least ten times. The chain carries TRBV20-1 and TRBJ2-3; D perhaps matches TRBD1 (6 bases). The CDR3 runs to 15 residues. Deletions cut 4 bases from V and 6 bases from J, with 20 bases between. CDR1 is DFQATT, CDR2 SNEGSKA, per germline (reference sequence). The CDR3 loop is CSAKGGGRVGDTQYF. The CDR3, as DNA: TGCAGTGCTAAAGGGGGTGGAAGGGTTGGGGATACGCAGTATTTT.

This chain joins TRBV27 and TRBJ2-7; TRBD2 matches at 12 bases. The CDR3 contains 20 residues. The junction had 24 bases not matched to a gene; V was cut back by 5 bases and J by 7 bases. In germline, CDR1 is MNHEY, CDR2 SMNVEV (reference sequence). The CDR3 reads CASSPRGWETPSGRAGEQYF. In nucleotides, the CDR3 is TGTGCCAGCAGTCCCCGGGGGTGGGAGACGCCTAGCGGGAGGGCCGGGGAGCAGTACTTC.